In this sample, the clone carrying this TCR beta chain turned up once. Its antigen is currently unknown. Subsets obtained from CD4+ cells comprised CD45RA+ naive and CD45RA-negative memory cells. This entry comes from a study of shared clonotypes between healthy human individuals. Findings and caveats of the study: Naive subsets typically showed greater estimated richness than memory subsets. Some clonotypes were shared by all four sorted-subset donors, while others were not shared. The non-shared ones had lower generation probabilities than the shared ones.

Each PCR replicate from the sorted subsets contained 200 to 250 ng DNA, which is 25,000 to 30,000 T cell genomes. Some clones are missing from TCRdb's copy, which holds only in-frame ones; the method was immunoSEQ multiplex PCR. The table lists a few million clones, 92% of them singletons. The germline V and J ends were trimmed by 4 bases and 4 bases, with 16 bases remaining between them. Germline lookup yields CDR1 MNHEY and CDR2 SVGAGI. The CDR3 runs to 15 residues. This TCR was recovered from a man younger than 35 in good health. Some clones in this sample may be carry-over from other donors' samples. The chain has TRBV6-5 and TRBJ2-5; D possibly corresponds to TRBD1 (6 bases). The specimen sequenced was naive CD4+ T cells from PBMCs. Stated subset: CD45RA+ positively selected. The CDR3 region is CASSWRQVSGETQYF. The CDR3 DNA reads as TGTGCCAGCAGTTGGAGACAGGTGTCAGGAGAGACCCAGTACTTC.